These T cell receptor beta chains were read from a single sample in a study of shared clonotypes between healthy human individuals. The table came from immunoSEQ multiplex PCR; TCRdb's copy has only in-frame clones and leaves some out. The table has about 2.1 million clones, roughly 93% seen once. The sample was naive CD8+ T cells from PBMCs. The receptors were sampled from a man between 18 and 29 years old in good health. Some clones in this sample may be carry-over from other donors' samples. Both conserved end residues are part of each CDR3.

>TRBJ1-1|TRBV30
CAWSLGAAGSTEAFF
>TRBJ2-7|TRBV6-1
CASSNHRSYEQYF
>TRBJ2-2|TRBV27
CASSYGKPGELFF
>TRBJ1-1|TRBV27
CASSPLTNTEAFF
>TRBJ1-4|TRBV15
CATSPHRGYEKLFF
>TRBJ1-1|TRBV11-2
CASSFSTARTRAAFF
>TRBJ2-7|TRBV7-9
CASSLAGYANGEQYF
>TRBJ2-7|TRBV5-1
CASSLGWDITYEQYF
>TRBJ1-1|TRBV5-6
CASSFPLDGNTEAFF
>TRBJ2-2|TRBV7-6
CASSSIDSTGELFF
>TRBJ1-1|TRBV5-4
CASSLGGDPMNTEAFF
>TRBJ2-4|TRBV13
CASSPNFEQRSIQYF